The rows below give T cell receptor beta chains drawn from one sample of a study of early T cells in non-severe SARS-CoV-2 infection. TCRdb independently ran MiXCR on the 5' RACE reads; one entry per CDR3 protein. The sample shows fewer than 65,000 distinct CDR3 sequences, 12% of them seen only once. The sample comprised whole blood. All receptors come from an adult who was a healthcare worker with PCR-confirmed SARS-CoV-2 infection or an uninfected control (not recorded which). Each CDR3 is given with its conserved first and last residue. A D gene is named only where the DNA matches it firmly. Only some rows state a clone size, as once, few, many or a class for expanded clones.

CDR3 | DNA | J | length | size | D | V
CASSLFPSGPWFF | TGTGCCAGCAGTTTATTCCCTTCGGGGCCTTGGTTCTTC | TRBJ2-1 | 13 | few | - | TRBV27
CASRYDINEQFF | TGTGCCAGCAGGTATGACATCAATGAGCAGTTCTTC | TRBJ2-1 | 12 | - | - | TRBV7-9
CASSPDRTYNEQFF | TGTGCCAGCTCACCGGACAGAACCTACAATGAGCAGTTCTTC | TRBJ2-1 | 14 | - | - | TRBV18
CASSSWGVQETQYF | TGTGCCAGCAGCTCCTGGGGAGTCCAAGAGACCCAGTACTTC | TRBJ2-5 | 14 | - | - | TRBV5-4
CASSSNGRSLTDTQYF | TGTGCCAGCTCCTCAAACGGGAGATCTCTAACAGATACGCAGTATTTT | TRBJ2-3 | 16 | few | - | TRBV27
CASSPHRPGQGVEKLFF | TGTGCCAGCTCACCGCATCGCCCGGGGCAGGGGGTAGAAAAACTGTTTTTT | TRBJ1-4 | 17 | many | TRBD1 | TRBV18
CSAGGGTGSDEQFF | TGCAGCGCCGGGGGCGGGACAGGATCCGATGAGCAGTTCTTC | TRBJ2-1 | 14 | few | TRBD1 | TRBV29-1
CASSEAGGRSDTQYF | TGTGCCAGCAGCGAAGCAGGGGGCCGATCAGATACGCAGTATTTT | TRBJ2-3 | 15 | many | TRBD1 | TRBV7-2
CASSYLPGPYEQYF | TGTGCCAGCAGTTATCTACCGGGACCCTACGAGCAGTACTTC | TRBJ2-7 | 14 | few | - | TRBV6-5
CSVGAPPYEQYF | TGCAGCGTTGGCGCCCCCCCCTACGAGCAGTACTTC | TRBJ2-7 | 12 | - | - | TRBV29-1
CASSSQGSSPLHF | TGTGCCAGCAGCTCACAGGGATCCTCACCCCTCCACTTT | TRBJ1-6 | 13 | - | - | TRBV11-2
CASRPDRKSNEKLFF | TGTGCCAGCAGACCCGACAGGAAATCTAATGAAAAACTGTTTTTT | TRBJ1-4 | 15 | many | - | TRBV5-4
CASSLFAARDTYTQYF | TGTGCCAGCAGCTTATTCGCTGCGAGGGACACTTATACGCAGTATTTT | TRBJ2-3 | 16 | few | - | TRBV7-8
CATSAGGYEQYF | TGTGCCACCAGTGCCGGAGGATACGAGCAGTACTTC | TRBJ2-7 | 12 | few | - | TRBV24-1
CASSPDWTTYEQYF | TGTGCCAGCAGCCCCGACTGGACTACCTACGAGCAGTACTTC | TRBJ2-7 | 14 | - | - | TRBV6-5
CASSLELGGGVTGELFF | TGTGCCAGCAGCTTAGAGCTCGGCGGGGGCGTTACCGGGGAGCTGTTTTTT | TRBJ2-2 | 17 | many | - | TRBV7-2
CASSLYRSTGGREKLFF | TGTGCCAGCAGCTTGTACCGAAGCACAGGGGGACGGGAAAAACTGTTTTTT | TRBJ1-4 | 17 | many | TRBD1 | TRBV5-4
CSVWDNIYGYTF | TGCAGCGTCTGGGACAACATTTATGGCTACACCTTC | TRBJ1-2 | 12 | - | - | TRBV29-1
CASSQDGATNEKLFF | TGTGCCAGCAGCCAAGACGGGGCAACTAATGAAAAACTGTTTTTT | TRBJ1-4 | 15 | many | - | TRBV14
CASSENRATDTQYF | TGTGCCAGCAGTGAGAACAGGGCAACAGATACGCAGTATTTT | TRBJ2-3 | 14 | few | - | TRBV2
CASSSIRLAGGPGETQYF | TGTGCCAGCAGTTCCATAAGACTAGCGGGGGGGCCGGGTGAGACCCAGTACTTC | TRBJ2-5 | 18 | many | TRBD2 | TRBV6-2/TRBV6-3
CAWGGNTEAFF | TGTGCCTGGGGGGGGAACACTGAAGCTTTCTTT | TRBJ1-1 | 11 | many | - | TRBV30
CASSSSLGGATGELFF | TGTGCCAGCAGCTCGAGTCTCGGGGGGGCCACCGGGGAGCTGTTTTTT | TRBJ2-2 | 16 | large | TRBD2 | TRBV7-9
CSARALRFGGTYNEQFF | TGCAGTGCTAGAGCCCTGCGGTTCGGGGGCACCTACAATGAGCAGTTCTTC | TRBJ2-1 | 17 | many | - | TRBV20-1
CASRPPTGQYEQYF | TGTGCCAGCAGACCCCCGACAGGGCAGTACGAGCAGTACTTC | TRBJ2-7 | 14 | many | TRBD1 | TRBV6-1
CASSLGPAGELFF | TGTGCCAGCAGCTTAGGTCCAGCTGGGGAGCTGTTTTTT | TRBJ2-2 | 13 | many | - | TRBV7-6
CASSLMGLAGGYNEQFF | TGTGCCAGCAGCTTAATGGGCCTAGCGGGGGGCTACAATGAGCAGTTCTTC | TRBJ2-1 | 17 | - | TRBD2 | TRBV11-2
CASSQDGLGGDTQYF | TGCGCCAGCAGCCAAGATGGGCTGGGGGGAGATACGCAGTATTTT | TRBJ2-3 | 15 | - | - | TRBV4-1
CATNPGPALDTQYF | TGTGCCACCAACCCGGGTCCGGCCTTAGATACGCAGTATTTT | TRBJ2-3 | 14 | few | - | TRBV10-3
CASTSPRAGELFF | TGTGCCAGCACCAGTCCCAGAGCCGGGGAGCTGTTTTTT | TRBJ2-2 | 13 | few | - | TRBV27
CASSLQGALGTEAFF | TGTGCCAGCAGTTTACAGGGGGCGTTGGGCACTGAAGCTTTCTTT | TRBJ1-1 | 15 | - | TRBD1 | TRBV12-3/TRBV12-4
CASSPLGGIGAEQFF | TGTGCCAGCAGCCCACTCGGGGGGATCGGCGCTGAGCAGTTCTTC | TRBJ2-1 | 15 | - | TRBD2 | TRBV7-2
CASSPSGGPANEQFF | TGTGCCAGCAGCCCTAGCGGGGGCCCCGCGAATGAGCAGTTCTTC | TRBJ2-1 | 15 | few | TRBD2 | TRBV6-6
CASSRTGEANEKLFF | TGCGCCAGCAGCCGGACAGGGGAGGCTAATGAAAAACTGTTTTTT | TRBJ1-4 | 15 | few | TRBD1 | TRBV4-1
CSVGQGENIQYF | TGCAGCGTGGGACAGGGGGAAAACATTCAGTACTTC | TRBJ2-4 | 12 | - | TRBD1 | TRBV29-1
CASGNTGELFF | TGTGCCAGCGGTAACACCGGGGAGCTGTTTTTT | TRBJ2-2 | 11 | - | - | TRBV5-5
CGARVDSCTEAFF | TGCGGTGCTAGAGTGGACAGTTGCACTGAAGCTTTCTTT | TRBJ1-1 | 13 | - | - | TRBV20-1
CASSLGSGTGRIGELFF | TGTGCCAGCAGCTTAGGATCCGGGACAGGCAGAATCGGGGAGCTGTTTTTT | TRBJ2-2 | 17 | few | TRBD1 | TRBV11-2
CASSPGTGDGYTF | TGCGCCAGCAGTCCCGGGACAGGAGATGGCTACACCTTC | TRBJ1-2 | 13 | few | TRBD1 | TRBV10-2
CASSPLGPDTQYF | TGTGCCAGCTCACCATTGGGACCAGATACGCAGTATTTT | TRBJ2-3 | 13 | - | - | TRBV18
CASSSPIPWGQNTEAFF | TGTGCCAGCAGTTCCCCTATTCCGTGGGGACAGAACACTGAAGCTTTCTTT | TRBJ1-1 | 17 | few | - | TRBV12-3/TRBV12-4
CASSKDFLNTEAFF | TGTGCCAGCAGTAAGGACTTCCTGAACACTGAAGCTTTCTTT | TRBJ1-1 | 14 | - | - | TRBV11-2
CASSLFSGGYEQYF | TGTGCCAGCAGCTTATTTAGCGGGGGGTACGAGCAGTACTTC | TRBJ2-7 | 14 | many | TRBD2 | TRBV7-2
CASSLIGGTDRNIQYF | TGTGCCAGCAGTTTAATTGGTGGAACCGACAGAAACATTCAGTACTTC | TRBJ2-4 | 16 | few | - | TRBV12-3/TRBV12-4
CASTPFSGGAYNEQFF | TGTGCCAGCACTCCATTTAGCGGGGGGGCCTACAATGAGCAGTTCTTC | TRBJ2-1 | 16 | - | TRBD2 | TRBV6-5
CASSTKPAQVNQPQHF | TGTGCCAGCAGCACCAAACCGGCGCAGGTCAATCAGCCCCAGCATTTT | TRBJ1-5 | 16 | many | - | TRBV7-8
CASRARGDEQFF | TGTGCCAGCAGAGCCCGGGGGGATGAGCAGTTCTTC | TRBJ2-1 | 12 | few | TRBD2 | TRBV14
CAHSRGREGETQYF | TGTGCCCACTCGAGGGGGCGCGAGGGAGAGACCCAGTACTTC | TRBJ2-5 | 14 | - | TRBD1 | TRBV2
CASRPTGDHQPQHF | TGTGCCAGCAGACCGACAGGGGATCATCAGCCCCAGCATTTT | TRBJ1-5 | 14 | few | TRBD1 | TRBV6-6
CASSYPLATNTGELFF | TGTGCCAGCAGTTACCCCCTAGCGACGAACACCGGGGAGCTGTTTTTT | TRBJ2-2 | 16 | - | - | TRBV6-6
CASSEAPPGTF | TGTGCCAGCAGTGAAGCGCCGCCGGGCACCTTC | TRBJ1-2 | 11 | many | - | TRBV6-1
CASSQEPSGAYNEQFF | TGTGCCAGCAGCCAAGAGCCTAGCGGGGCCTACAATGAGCAGTTCTTC | TRBJ2-1 | 16 | - | TRBD2 | TRBV3-1
CASSQRTLGNEQFF | TGTGCCAGCAGCCAGAGGACCCTTGGGAATGAGCAGTTCTTC | TRBJ2-1 | 14 | few | - | TRBV3-1
CASGSGLTYNSPLHF | TGTGCCAGCGGTTCCGGACTGACCTATAATTCACCCCTCCACTTT | TRBJ1-6 | 15 | many | - | TRBV6-2/TRBV6-3
CASSQEYVAGMNTGELFF | TGCGCCAGCAGCCAAGAGTATGTCGCGGGGATGAACACCGGGGAGCTGTTTTTT | TRBJ2-2 | 18 | many | - | TRBV4-1
CSAEGLAGDEQFF | TGCAGTGCCGAAGGACTAGCGGGTGATGAGCAGTTCTTC | TRBJ2-1 | 13 | few | TRBD2 | TRBV20-1
CSVGQLNTEAFF | TGCAGCGTGGGACAGCTGAACACTGAAGCTTTCTTT | TRBJ1-1 | 12 | - | TRBD1 | TRBV29-1
CASSAAGRVNTEAFF | TGTGCCAGCAGTGCGGCGGGACGGGTGAACACTGAAGCTTTCTTT | TRBJ1-1 | 15 | many | - | TRBV6-5
CASSRTSGGATSYEQYF | TGTGCCAGCAGTCGGACTAGCGGGGGTGCTACATCCTACGAGCAGTACTTC | TRBJ2-7 | 17 | many | TRBD2 | TRBV3-1
CASSISPGTGAQDTQYF | TGTGCCAGTAGTATTTCCCCCGGGACAGGGGCGCAGGATACGCAGTATTTT | TRBJ2-3 | 17 | - | TRBD1 | TRBV19